A selection of T cell receptor beta chains follows, all from one sample in a study of blood T cell repertoires in COVID-19. Profiling relied on immunoSEQ multiplex PCR, and the TCRdb table lists in-frame clones only, not all of them. The sample records some 100,000 clones, almost 90% being singletons. Sequenced sample: peripheral blood. These receptors all come from a human donor in a cohort sampled during active COVID-19. The CDR3 runs from the conserved cysteine through the conserved F or W. D genes are given only for firm matches. The size of a clone is reported for some rows only, either as once, few or many, or as a class for expanded clones.

>NA|NA|TRBV28|TRBJ2-5|13
TGTGCCAGCAGCCCTGGTAGGAGAGAGACCCAGTACTTC
CASSPGRRETQYF
>NA|NA|TRBV19|TRBJ1-5|14
TGTGCCAGTAGTAGCCATGGTAGAAATCAGCCCCAGCATTTT
CASSSHGRNQPQHF
>NA|NA|TRBV28|TRBJ1-2|13
TGTGCCAGCAGTTTAGTCCAGGGCAATGGCTACACCTTC
CASSLVQGNGYTF
>TRBD2|NA|TRBV20-1|TRBJ2-1|15
TGCAGTGCTAGTTCTAGGCTAGCGGTATACAATGAGCAGTTCTTC
CSASSRLAVYNEQFF
>TRBD2|NA|TRBV7-2|TRBJ2-5|14
TGTGCCAGCAGCTTACCGGGGGGGGAAGAGACCCAGTACTTC
CASSLPGGEETQYF
>TRBD1|NA|TRBV27|TRBJ1-4|14
TGTGCCAGCAGTACAGGGACAGCCGGCGGAAAACTGTTTTTT
CASSTGTAGGKLFF
>TRBD1|few|TRBV6-4|TRBJ1-6|15
TGTGCCAGCAGCGGCGGACAGGGGGGAAATTCACCCCTCCACTTT
CASSGGQGGNSPLHF
>NA|NA|TRBV15|TRBJ2-5|13
TGTGCCACCAGCAGAGACATGCAAGAGACCCAGTACTTC
CATSRDMQETQYF
>TRBD1|once|TRBV6-5|TRBJ1-1|12
TGTGCCAGCAGCGTCAGGGGGACTGAAGCTTTCTTT
CASSVRGTEAFF
>NA|NA|TRBV2|TRBJ1-2|12
TGTGCGGGGGGGGAGAATAACTATGGCTACACCTTC
CAGGENNYGYTF
>NA|NA|TRBV12-2|TRBJ1-1|16
TGTGCAAGTCGCTTAGCTTTGACGAGGGTACGGGATGAAGCTTTCTTT
CASRLALTRVRDEAFF
>TRBD1|NA|TRBV10-3|TRBJ1-2|15
TGTGCCATCAGTGAGACCACAGGGGCTCGCGGTGGCTACACCTTC
CAISETTGARGGYTF
>NA|NA|TRBV3-1/TRBV3-2|TRBJ2-7|16
TGTGCCAGCAGCCAAGATAGCGTTTTGACCTCCTACGAGCAGTACTTC
CASSQDSVLTSYEQYF
>TRBD1|NA|TRBV29-1|TRBJ1-2|14
TGCAGCGTTCTTTCCGGGACAGGGAACTATGGCTACACCTTC
CSVLSGTGNYGYTF
>NA|NA|TRBV6-5|TRBJ2-7|15
TGTGCCAACAGTTTCAATTGGGACATCCTTTTGGAGCAGTACTTC
CANSFNWDILLEQYF
>TRBD2|NA|TRBV7-2|TRBJ2-7|18
TGTGCCAGCAGCTTAGTAGCCATGAGAGCGGGAGGTAGTTACGAGCAGTACTTC
CASSLVAMRAGGSYEQYF
>NA|NA|TRBV7-2|TRBJ2-5|12
TGTGCCAGCAGCAGACCAAGAGGGACCCAGTACTTC
CASSRPRGTQYF
>NA|NA|TRBV2|TRBJ1-4|14
TGTGCCAGCAGTTCGACAACAACTAATGAAAAACTGTTTTTT
CASSSTTTNEKLFF
>NA|NA|TRBV19|TRBJ2-5|11
TGTGCCAGTAGTATTAAAGAGACCCAGTACTTC
CASSIKETQYF
>TRBD2|NA|TRBV6-6|TRBJ2-1|16
TGTGCCAGCACAGGGGCGGGAGGTCCCCCCTACAATGAGCAGTTCTTC
CASTGAGGPPYNEQFF
>TRBD2|NA|TRBV24-1|TRBJ2-3|19
TGTGCCACCAGTGACGCCGGGACTAGCGGGAGGGCCGCCACAGATACGCAGTATTTT
CATSDAGTSGRAATDTQYF
>NA|NA|TRBV4-3|TRBJ1-3|14
TGCGCCAGCAGCCAAACAGGGTCCGGAAACACCATATATTTT
CASSQTGSGNTIYF
>TRBD1|NA|TRBV5-1|TRBJ2-7|13
TGCGCCAGCAGCTTGGTAGGGACAGACGAGCAGTACTTC
CASSLVGTDEQYF
>NA|NA|TRBV12-1|TRBJ2-2|19
TGTGCCAGCAGCAGCTTACTTCCGCGAGCGGGAGGGCCGAGCGGGGAGCTGTTTTTT
CASSSLLPRAGGPSGELFF
>TRBD1|few|TRBV28|TRBJ1-1|14
TGTGCCAGCAGTTTCCGAACAGGGGTCACTGAAGCTTTCTTT
CASSFRTGVTEAFF
>NA|NA|TRBV4-2|TRBJ1-1|15
TGTGCCAGCAGCCAAGATGAGGGCATGAACACTGAAGCTTTCTTT
CASSQDEGMNTEAFF
>NA|NA|TRBV6-5|TRBJ2-3|16
TGTGCCAGCAGTTACGGTCAGGGGAGACCTGCAGATACGCAGTATTTT
CASSYGQGRPADTQYF
>TRBD1|NA|TRBV9|TRBJ2-7|15
TGTGCCAGCAGCGTAGGACCGACAGGGCCCTACGAGCAGTACTTC
CASSVGPTGPYEQYF
>NA|NA|TRBV19|TRBJ1-3|14
TGTGCCAGTAGGATCCGGGACACTGGAAACACCATATATTTT
CASRIRDTGNTIYF
>NA|once|TRBV30|TRBJ2-1|12
TGTGCCACTTCGAGGTCCTACAATGAGCAGTTCTTC
CATSRSYNEQFF
>TRBD2|NA|TRBV5-1|TRBJ2-1|18
TGCGCCAGCAGCTTACTACCGGGACTAGCGCGAGATTACAATGAGCAGTTCTTC
CASSLLPGLARDYNEQFF
>NA|NA|TRBV28|TRBJ2-3|15
TGTGTCAGCAGTCGCTGGGGAGCCTACACAGATACGCAGTATTTT
CVSSRWGAYTDTQYF
>NA|NA|TRBV6-5|TRBJ1-1|15
TGTGCCAGCAGTTACTTACGGGGTGGGTACACTGAAGCTTTCTTT
CASSYLRGGYTEAFF
>TRBD1|NA|TRBV3-1/TRBV3-2|TRBJ1-2|14
TGTGCCAGCAGCCTGGGACAGATTAACTATGGCTACACCTTC
CASSLGQINYGYTF
>TRBD1|NA|TRBV7-4|TRBJ2-7|14
TGTGCCAGCAGGTTGGGACAGGGAATCTACGAGCAGTACTTC
CASRLGQGIYEQYF
>NA|NA|TRBV2|TRBJ2-7|11
TGTGCCAGCAGTGGACTCTACGAGCAGTACTTC
CASSGLYEQYF
>NA|NA|TRBV3-1/TRBV3-2|TRBJ2-7|14
TGTGCCAGCAGCCCCTTGGGGGGGCGGTACGAGCAGTACTTC
CASSPLGGRYEQYF
>NA|NA|TRBV6-5|TRBJ1-6|14
TGTGCCAGCACGACAGGACCGGCTAATTCACCCCTCCACTTT
CASTTGPANSPLHF
>TRBD1|NA|TRBV5-6|TRBJ1-5|14
TGTGCCAGCAGCATAGGACAGGGGAGTCAGCCCCAGCATTTT
CASSIGQGSQPQHF
>NA|once|TRBV7-9|TRBJ1-6|15
TGTGCCAGCACCCCCCTTAGCTCCTATAATTCACCCCTCCACTTT
CASTPLSSYNSPLHF
>TRBD2|NA|TRBV19|TRBJ2-2|19
TGTGCCAGTAGTCAGCATATTACGGGACTAGCGGGAGGTACCGGGGAGCTGTTTTTT
CASSQHITGLAGGTGELFF
>TRBD1|NA|TRBV7-8|TRBJ2-4|18
TGTGCCAGCAGCTTAAGACAGGGGGCCGGTACAGCCAAAAACATTCAGTACTTC
CASSLRQGAGTAKNIQYF
>TRBD1|NA|TRBV19|TRBJ2-7|14
TGTGCCAGTAGTCAGGACAGGGGGCGATACGAGCAGTACTTC
CASSQDRGRYEQYF
>NA|NA|TRBV2|TRBJ1-1|10
TGTGCCAGCAGGTGGAGTGAAGCTTTCTTT
CASRWSEAFF
>NA|NA|TRBV24-1|TRBJ2-5|14
TGTGCCGCACCTAAAGGGGTGTCCCAAGAGACCCAGTACTTC
CAAPKGVSQETQYF
>NA|NA|TRBV7-2|TRBJ2-5|11
TGTGCCAGCAGCTACAGCGGGACCCAGTACTTC
CASSYSGTQYF
>TRBD1|NA|TRBV2|TRBJ1-2|14
TGTGCCAGCAGGCGCCCCGGGACAGGGAATGGCTACACCTTC
CASRRPGTGNGYTF
>TRBD2|NA|TRBV4-1|TRBJ2-1|22
TGCGCCAGCAGCCAAGATCGTCCCGAAGCCTTACGCACTAGCGGGAGACGCAATGAGCAGTTCTTC
CASSQDRPEALRTSGRRNEQFF
>NA|NA|TRBV5-4|TRBJ1-3|12
TGTGCCAGCAGCCCATCTGGAAACACCATATATTTT
CASSPSGNTIYF
>NA|NA|TRBV2|TRBJ1-5|14
TGTGCCAGCAGTAGTCAGGGTACAGGTCAGCCCCAGCATTTT
CASSSQGTGQPQHF
>NA|NA|TRBV18|TRBJ2-4|17
TGTGCCAGCTCAGCGGAGGTGGGCTGGGTGGCCAAAAACATTCAGTACTTC
CASSAEVGWVAKNIQYF
>NA|NA|TRBV27|TRBJ2-7|15
TGTGCCAGCAGTTTATCCGGACTCGACTCCTACGAGCAGTACTTC
CASSLSGLDSYEQYF
>TRBD1|NA|TRBV7-2|TRBJ2-1|14
TGTGCCAGCAACCGGGACAGCTCCTACAATGAGCAGTTCTTC
CASNRDSSYNEQFF
>TRBD1|NA|TRBV11-2|TRBJ2-7|15
TGTGCCAGCAGCCGTACGGGACAGGGGGCCGACGAGCAGTACTTC
CASSRTGQGADEQYF
>TRBD2|once|TRBV2|TRBJ2-3|15
TGTGCCAGCGGGACTAGCGGTACTAGCACAGATACGCAGTATTTT
CASGTSGTSTDTQYF
>NA|NA|TRBV10-3|TRBJ2-1|18
TGTGCCATCAGTGAGTCAGGGGTGGGGGGTACGGCGTACAATGAGCAGTTCTTC
CAISESGVGGTAYNEQFF